This TCR beta chain was identified during a study of blood T cell repertoires in COVID-19. At the level of the study: T cells, B-cell-depleted T cells, or PBMCs provided the cDNA or gDNA that served as material.

This CDR3 has 16 amino acids. Per germline, CDR1 SGHVS and CDR2 FNYEAQ. Trimming took 0 bases from V and 4 from J; bases not matched to a gene: 5. The study drew participants aged 18 to 89 years from approximately 23 US areas. Before being deemed recovered, Cohort 3 donors had two negative PCRs, clearance, or symptom resolution. Sequencing was performed with immunoSEQ multiplex PCR; in TCRdb, only in-frame clones are kept and a portion is missing. The table lists around 230,000 clones, about 87% of them singletons. The chain joins TRBV7-6 to TRBJ2-2; 7 positions match TRBD2. The TCR was taken from a woman aged 25 to 39 who had recovered from COVID-19. The sequenced sample was PBMCs or T cells enriched from blood (not recorded which). The CDR3 reads CASSLAGGHLTGELFF. In DNA form, the CDR3 reads TGTGCCAGCAGCTTAGCGGGAGGGCATCTCACCGGGGAGCTGTTTTTT.